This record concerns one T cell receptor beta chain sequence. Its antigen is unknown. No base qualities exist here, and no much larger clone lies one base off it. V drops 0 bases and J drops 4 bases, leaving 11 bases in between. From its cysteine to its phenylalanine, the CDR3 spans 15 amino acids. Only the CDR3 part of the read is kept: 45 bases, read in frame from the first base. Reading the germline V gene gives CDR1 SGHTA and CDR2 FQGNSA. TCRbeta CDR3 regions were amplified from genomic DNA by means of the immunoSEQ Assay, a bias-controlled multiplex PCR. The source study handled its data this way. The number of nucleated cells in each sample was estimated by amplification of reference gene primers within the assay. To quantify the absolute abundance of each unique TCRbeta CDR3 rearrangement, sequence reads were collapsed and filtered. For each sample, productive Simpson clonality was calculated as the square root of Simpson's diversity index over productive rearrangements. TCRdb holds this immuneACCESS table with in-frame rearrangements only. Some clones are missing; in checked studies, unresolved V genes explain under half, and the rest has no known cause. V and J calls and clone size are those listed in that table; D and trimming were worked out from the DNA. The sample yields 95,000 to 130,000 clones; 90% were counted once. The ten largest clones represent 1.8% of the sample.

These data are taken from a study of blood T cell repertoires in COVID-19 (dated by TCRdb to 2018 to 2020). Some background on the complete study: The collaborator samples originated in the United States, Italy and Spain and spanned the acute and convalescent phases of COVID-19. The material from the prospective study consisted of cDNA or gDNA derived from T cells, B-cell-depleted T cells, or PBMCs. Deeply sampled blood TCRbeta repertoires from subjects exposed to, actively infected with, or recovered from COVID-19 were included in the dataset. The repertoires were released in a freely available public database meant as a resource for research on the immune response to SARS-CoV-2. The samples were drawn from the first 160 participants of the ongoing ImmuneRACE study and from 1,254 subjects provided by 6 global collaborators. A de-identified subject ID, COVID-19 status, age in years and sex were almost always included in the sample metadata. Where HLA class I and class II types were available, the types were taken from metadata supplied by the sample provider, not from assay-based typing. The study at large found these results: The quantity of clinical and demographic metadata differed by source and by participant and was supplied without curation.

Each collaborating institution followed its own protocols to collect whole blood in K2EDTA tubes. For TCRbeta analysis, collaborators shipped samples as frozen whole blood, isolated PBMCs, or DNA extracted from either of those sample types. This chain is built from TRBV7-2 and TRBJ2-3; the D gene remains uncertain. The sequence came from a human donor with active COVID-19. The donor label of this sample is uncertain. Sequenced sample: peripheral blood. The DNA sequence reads TGTGCCAGCAGCTTAGCCCACCAGATGGCAGATACGCAGTATTTT. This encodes CASSLAHQMADTQYF.